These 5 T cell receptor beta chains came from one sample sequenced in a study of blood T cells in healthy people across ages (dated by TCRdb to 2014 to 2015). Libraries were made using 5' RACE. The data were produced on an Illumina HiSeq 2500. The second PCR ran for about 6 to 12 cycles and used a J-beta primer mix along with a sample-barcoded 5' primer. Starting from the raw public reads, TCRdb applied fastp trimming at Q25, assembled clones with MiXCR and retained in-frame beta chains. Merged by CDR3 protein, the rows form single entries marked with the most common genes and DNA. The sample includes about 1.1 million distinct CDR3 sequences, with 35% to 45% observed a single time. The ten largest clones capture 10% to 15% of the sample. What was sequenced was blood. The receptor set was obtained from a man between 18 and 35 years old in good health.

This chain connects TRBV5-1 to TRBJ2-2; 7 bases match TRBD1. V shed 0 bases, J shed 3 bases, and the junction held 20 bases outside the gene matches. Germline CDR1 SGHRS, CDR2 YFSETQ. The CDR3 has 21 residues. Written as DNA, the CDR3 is TGCGCCAGCAGCTTGGGGAGGCTTTTTTGGACAGGACCCTTGGACACCGGGGAGCTGTTTTTT. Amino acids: CASSLGRLFWTGPLDTGELFF.

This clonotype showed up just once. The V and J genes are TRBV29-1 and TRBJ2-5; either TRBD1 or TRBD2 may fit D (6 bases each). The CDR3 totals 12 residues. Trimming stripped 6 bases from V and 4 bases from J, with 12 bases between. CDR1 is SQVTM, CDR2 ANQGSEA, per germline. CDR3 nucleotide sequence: TGCAGCGTGGGATGGGGGGCAGAGACCCAGTACTTC. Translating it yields CSVGWGAETQYF.

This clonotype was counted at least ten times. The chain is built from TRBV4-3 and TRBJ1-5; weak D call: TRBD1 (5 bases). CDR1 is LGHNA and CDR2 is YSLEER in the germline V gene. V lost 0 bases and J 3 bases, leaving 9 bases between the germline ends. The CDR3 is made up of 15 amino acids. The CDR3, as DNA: TGCGCCAGCAGCCAAGATGGGGCGGACAATCAGCCCCAGCATTTT. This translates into CASSQDGADNQPQHF.

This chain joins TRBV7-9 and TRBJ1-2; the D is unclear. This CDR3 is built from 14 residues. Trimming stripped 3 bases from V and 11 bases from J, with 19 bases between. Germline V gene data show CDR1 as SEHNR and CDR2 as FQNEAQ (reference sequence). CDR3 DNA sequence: TGTGCCAGCAGCTTCCTGGAGGAGGGCCTAACTTACACCTTC. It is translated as CASSFLEEGLTYTF.

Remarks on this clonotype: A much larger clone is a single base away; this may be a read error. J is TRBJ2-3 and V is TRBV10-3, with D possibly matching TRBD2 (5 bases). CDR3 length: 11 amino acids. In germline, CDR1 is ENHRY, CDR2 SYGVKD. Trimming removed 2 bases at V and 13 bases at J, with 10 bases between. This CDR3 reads CAISESGPEYF. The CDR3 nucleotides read TGTGCCATCAGTGAGAGCGGACCGGAGTATTTT.